This T cell receptor beta chain originates from a study of type 1 regulatory T cells. TCRdb re-derived calls from the reads in MiXCR, one entry per CDR3 protein. The data show tens of thousands of distinct CDR3 sequences, less than 70% seen once. Germline CDR1 reads MNHEY; CDR2 reads SVGEGT. This CDR3 has 18 residues. V lost 3 bases to trimming and J lost 4 bases, with 21 bases between them. To note about this clonotype: The antigen is not known.

The clonotype comes from a human donor in good health. The rearrangement uses TRBV6-2 or TRBV6-3 and TRBJ1-4; possible D gene TRBD1, 5 bases. The sample comprised cultured non-Tr1 T cells, either the whole culture or a sorted T cell fraction (not recorded which). The CDR3 sequence: CASSYRGTGTGGNEKLFF. Here the CDR3 DNA reads TGTGCCAGCAGTTATCGAGGGACCGGTACCGGAGGTAATGAAAAACTGTTTTTT.